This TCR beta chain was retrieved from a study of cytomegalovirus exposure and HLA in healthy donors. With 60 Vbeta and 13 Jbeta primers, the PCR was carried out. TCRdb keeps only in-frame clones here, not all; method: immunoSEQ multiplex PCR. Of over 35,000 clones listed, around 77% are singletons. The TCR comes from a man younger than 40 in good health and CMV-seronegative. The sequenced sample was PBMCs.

The chain's CDR3 is CAWQTLSGTNNEQFF. The CDR3 bases are TGTGCCTGGCAAACCTTAAGCGGGACAAACAATGAGCAGTTCTTC. This chain links TRBV30 with TRBJ2-1; maybe TRBD2 (7 bases). V was pared by 5 bases and J by 5 bases, with 19 bases between. Germline loops: CDR1 GTSNPN, CDR2 SVGIG (reference sequence). This CDR3 is built from 15 residues.